The rows below give T cell receptor beta chains drawn from one sample of a study of cytomegalovirus exposure and HLA in healthy donors. Data came from immunoSEQ multiplex PCR; TCRdb stores just in-frame clones and leaves some out. The sample records 110,000 or so clones, roughly four fifths being singletons. Sample: PBMCs. Receptors were obtained from a woman aged 18-29 years in good health and CMV-seronegative. The CDR3 runs from the conserved cysteine through the conserved F or W. The D gene is left open where the match is weak. Expanded clones get a size class; other rows say once, few or many, or leave the size out.

j_gene: TRBJ1-5
d_gene: NA
v_gene: TRBV6-1
abundance: NA
CDR3aa: CASSGGAQPQHF
CDR3nt: TGTGCCAGCAGTGGTGGGGCCCAGCCCCAGCATTTT

j_gene: TRBJ2-7
d_gene: TRBD1
v_gene: TRBV27
abundance: NA
CDR3aa: CASSPTGGFSYEQYF
CDR3nt: TGTGCCAGCAGTCCCACAGGGGGGTTCTCCTACGAGCAGTACTTC

j_gene: TRBJ2-1
d_gene: TRBD2
v_gene: TRBV19
abundance: NA
CDR3aa: CASSGWTSGNLEQFF
CDR3nt: TGTGCCAGTAGTGGGTGGACTAGCGGGAATCTTGAGCAGTTCTTC

j_gene: TRBJ2-3
d_gene: TRBD2
v_gene: TRBV4-1
abundance: NA
CDR3aa: CASSPIGAGDTDTQYF
CDR3nt: TGCGCCAGCAGCCCGATCGGAGCGGGGGACACAGATACGCAGTATTTT

j_gene: TRBJ2-3
d_gene: TRBD2
v_gene: TRBV7-9
abundance: NA
CDR3aa: CASSLNRGGRADTQYF
CDR3nt: TGTGCCAGCAGCTTAAATCGGGGGGGCCGCGCAGATACGCAGTATTTT

j_gene: TRBJ2-2
d_gene: TRBD2
v_gene: TRBV4-1
abundance: NA
CDR3aa: CASSQTTSGGRGTGELFF
CDR3nt: TGCGCCAGCAGCCAAACCACTAGCGGGGGTAGAGGCACCGGGGAGCTGTTTTTT

j_gene: TRBJ2-1
d_gene: TRBD2
v_gene: TRBV7-6
abundance: once
CDR3aa: CASSLWAGGPYNEQFF
CDR3nt: TGTGCCAGCAGCCTTTGGGCGGGAGGACCCTACAATGAGCAGTTCTTC

j_gene: TRBJ2-7
d_gene: TRBD2
v_gene: TRBV27
abundance: once
CDR3aa: CASSSGTSGRAAYEQYF
CDR3nt: TGTGCCAGCAGTTCCGGGACTAGCGGGAGGGCGGCCTACGAGCAGTACTTC

j_gene: TRBJ1-5
d_gene: NA
v_gene: TRBV4-2
abundance: NA
CDR3aa: CASSQDIGVQPQHF
CDR3nt: TGTGCCAGCAGCCAAGATATAGGGGTTCAGCCCCAGCATTTT

j_gene: TRBJ1-2
d_gene: NA
v_gene: TRBV7-8
abundance: NA
CDR3aa: CASSLAGTNYGYTF
CDR3nt: TGTGCCAGCAGCTTAGCCGGGACTAACTATGGCTACACCTTC

j_gene: TRBJ1-2
d_gene: TRBD1
v_gene: TRBV7-2
abundance: NA
CDR3aa: CASSLGQGQGGYTF
CDR3nt: TGTGCCAGCAGCCTGGGACAGGGCCAGGGCGGCTACACCTTC

j_gene: TRBJ1-5
d_gene: TRBD1
v_gene: TRBV6-6
abundance: NA
CDR3aa: CASTRDRGKQPQHF
CDR3nt: TGTGCCAGCACCCGGGACAGGGGAAAACAGCCCCAGCATTTT

j_gene: TRBJ1-1
d_gene: TRBD1
v_gene: TRBV5-1
abundance: NA
CDR3aa: CASSPGQGRYTEAFF
CDR3nt: TGCGCCAGCAGCCCTGGACAGGGGAGATACACTGAAGCTTTCTTT

j_gene: TRBJ2-3
d_gene: TRBD2
v_gene: TRBV7-9
abundance: NA
CDR3aa: CASSLYSGSRDTQYF
CDR3nt: TGTGCCAGCAGCTTATACAGCGGGAGTAGAGATACGCAGTATTTT

j_gene: TRBJ2-7
d_gene: TRBD1
v_gene: TRBV5-1
abundance: NA
CDR3aa: CASSLGQGRYEQYF
CDR3nt: TGCGCCAGCAGCTTGGGACAGGGACGGTACGAGCAGTACTTC

j_gene: TRBJ2-1
d_gene: TRBD2
v_gene: TRBV7-9
abundance: NA
CDR3aa: CASSLLKREGGEQFF
CDR3nt: TGTGCCAGCAGCTTACTGAAGCGGGAGGGTGGTGAGCAGTTCTTC

j_gene: TRBJ2-1
d_gene: NA
v_gene: TRBV28
abundance: NA
CDR3aa: CAGGPGYNEQFF
CDR3nt: TGTGCCGGTGGGCCCGGTTACAATGAGCAGTTCTTC

j_gene: TRBJ2-1
d_gene: TRBD2
v_gene: TRBV6-5
abundance: NA
CDR3aa: CASSYSSGGGNEQFF
CDR3nt: TGTGCCAGCAGTTATTCTAGCGGGGGGGGCAATGAGCAGTTCTTC

j_gene: TRBJ1-3
d_gene: NA
v_gene: TRBV6-4
abundance: NA
CDR3aa: CASSDLQRTRGVDTIYF
CDR3nt: TGTGCCAGCAGTGATCTACAACGTACACGAGGCGTGGACACCATATATTTT